These T cell receptor beta chains were read from a single sample in a study of molecular identifiers for immune sequencing clone quantification. TCRdb itself ran the PCR reads through MiXCR, one entry per CDR3 protein. The sample carries just under 20,000 distinct CDR3 sequences, 20% to 25% recorded once. Sequenced: naive CD8+ T cells from blood, with Jurkat cell RNA spiked in. The receptor set was obtained from a human donor in good health. Some libraries in this study had Jurkat cell RNA spiked in. Both conserved end residues are part of each CDR3. The D gene is left open where the match is weak. The size field is filled for only some rows; it gives once, few, many or a size class.

d_call	j_call	clone_size	v_call	cdr3_aa	cdr3_nt
.	TRBJ2-3	many	TRBV7-8	CASSLGVYSTDTQYF	TGTGCCAGCAGCTTAGGAGTCTACAGCACAGATACGCAGTATTTT
.	TRBJ2-7	.	TRBV20-1	CSARRLDGFEFGGAYEQYF	TGCAGTGCTAGGCGGCTCGACGGGTTCGAGTTTGGCGGAGCCTACGAGCAGTACTTC
TRBD2	TRBJ2-2	many	TRBV5-1	CASSEAGVNTGELFF	TGCGCCAGCAGCGAAGCGGGAGTGAACACCGGGGAGCTGTTTTTT
TRBD2	TRBJ2-7	few	TRBV28	CASSLLAGGGEGEQYF	TGTGCCAGCAGTTTATTAGCGGGTGGTGGAGAAGGCGAGCAGTACTTC
TRBD1	TRBJ2-7	.	TRBV6-6	CASSIDRVCPLEQYF	TGTGCCAGCAGCATAGACAGGGTTTGCCCTCTCGAGCAGTACTTC
.	TRBJ2-1	.	TRBV7-8	CASSLRVYRESSYNEQFF	TGTGCCAGCAGCTTACGTGTCTACCGCGAGAGCTCCTACAATGAGCAGTTCTTC
.	TRBJ2-1	.	TRBV7-9	CASSLVGRASNEQFF	TGTGCCAGCAGCTTAGTAGGGCGGGCTAGTAATGAGCAGTTCTTC
TRBD2	TRBJ2-7	many	TRBV7-9	CASSLRQRGSYEQYF	TGTGCCAGCAGCTTACGGCAGCGGGGCTCCTACGAGCAGTACTTC
TRBD1	TRBJ2-7	many	TRBV20-1	CSASGQGAYEQYF	TGCAGTGCTTCCGGACAGGGGGCTTACGAGCAGTACTTC
TRBD2	TRBJ2-1	medium-sized	TRBV7-3	CASSLTGGSPYNEQFF	TGTGCCAGCAGCTTAACGGGCGGGAGCCCCTACAATGAGCAGTTCTTC
.	TRBJ1-2	.	TRBV5-5	CASSLGPEQNYDYTF	TGTGCCAGCAGCTTGGGACCGGAACAGAACTATGACTACACCTTC
TRBD2	TRBJ2-3	many	TRBV5-1	CASSLVAGVADTQYF	TGCGCCAGCAGCTTGGTAGCGGGAGTTGCAGATACGCAGTATTTT
TRBD1	TRBJ2-4	many	TRBV7-8	CASSSFAGTGGMGKNIQYF	TGTGCCAGCAGCTCGTTTGCCGGGACAGGGGGCATGGGCAAAAACATTCAGTACTTC
.	TRBJ1-1	many	TRBV6-5	CASSKRPFLKNTEAFF	TGTGCCAGCAGCAAACGCCCCTTTTTGAAGAACACTGAAGCTTTCTTT
.	TRBJ2-3	many	TRBV11-2	CASSLLGSTDTQYF	TGTGCCAGCAGCTTGTTAGGGAGCACAGATACGCAGTATTTT
.	TRBJ2-5	many	TRBV6-5	CASRATQETQYF	TGTGCCAGCAGGGCTACCCAAGAGACCCAGTACTTC
TRBD2	TRBJ2-1	.	TRBV9	CASSAGTSSEQSF	TGTGCCAGCAGCGCTGGGACTAGCAGTGAGCAGTCCTTC
TRBD1	TRBJ2-1	.	TRBV6-6	CASSHRGDEQFF	TGTGCCAGCAGTCACAGGGGTGATGAGCAGTTCTTC
.	TRBJ2-3	many	TRBV4-1	CASSPKFGRTAERSTDTQYF	TGCGCCAGCAGCCCCAAATTTGGGAGAACCGCGGAGAGGAGCACAGATACGCAGTATTTT
TRBD1	TRBJ2-7	medium-sized	TRBV4-1	CASSQMGQRYEQYF	TGCGCCAGCAGCCAAATGGGACAGAGATACGAGCAGTACTTC
.	TRBJ2-1	many	TRBV20-1	CSARLGGEQFF	TGCAGTGCTAGATTGGGAGGTGAGCAGTTCTTC
.	TRBJ2-7	medium-sized	TRBV13	CASSTGAAQQYF	TGTGCCAGCAGCACCGGGGCCGCGCAGCAGTACTTC
TRBD2	TRBJ2-7	medium-sized	TRBV5-6	CASSFAGVEQYF	TGTGCCAGCAGCTTCGCGGGAGTCGAGCAGTACTTC
TRBD2	TRBJ2-2	.	TRBV12-3/TRBV12-4	CASSLGAGVTGELVF	TGTGCCAGCAGTTTAGGAGCGGGAGTTACCGGGGAGCTAGTTTTT
TRBD2	TRBJ2-7	medium-sized	TRBV7-9	CASSLSLAGGASYEQYF	TGTGCCAGCAGCTTAAGCCTGGCGGGGGGGGCCTCCTACGAGCAGTACTTC
.	TRBJ2-2	few	TRBV11-2	CASSLGASWTGELFF	TGTGCCAGCAGCTTAGGGGCATCATGGACCGGGGAGCTGTTTTTT
.	TRBJ2-7	many	TRBV5-1	CASRGRAYEQYF	TGCGCCAGCAGAGGCAGGGCCTACGAGCAGTACTTC
TRBD1	TRBJ1-5	many	TRBV28	CASRTLFGTGVDF	TGTGCCAGCAGGACCCTTTTCGGGACAGGGGTGGATTTT
TRBD1	TRBJ2-7	.	TRBV20-1	CSAEGQGSYEQYF	TGCAGTGCAGAGGGACAGGGGTCCTACGAGCAGTACTTC
.	TRBJ1-5	.	TRBV19	CASRTTRGGNQPQHF	TGTGCCAGTCGTACAACCAGGGGAGGCAATCAGCCCCAGCATTTT
.	TRBJ2-2	many	TRBV11-3	CASSPRRDTGELFF	TGTGCCAGCAGCCCGAGGCGGGACACCGGGGAGCTGTTTTTT
.	TRBJ2-5	.	TRBV29-1	CSVQVGQETQYF	TGCAGCGTTCAAGTGGGACAAGAGACCCAGTACTTC
TRBD2	TRBJ2-7	.	TRBV27	CASRSLAGGPYEQYF	TGTGCCAGCCGTTCCTTGGCGGGAGGGCCGTACGAGCAGTACTTC
.	TRBJ2-3	.	TRBV2	CASSGPAEISTDTQYF	TGTGCCAGCAGTGGGCCAGCGGAAATTAGCACAGATACGCAGTATTTT
.	TRBJ1-2	many	TRBV27	CASSQAGSWANYGYTF	TGTGCCAGCAGTCAAGCGGGCTCTTGGGCCAACTATGGCTACACCTTC
TRBD2	TRBJ2-3	many	TRBV9	CASSFLTSGITDTQYF	TGTGCCAGCAGCTTTCTGACTAGCGGGATCACAGATACGCAGTATTTT
.	TRBJ1-2	.	TRBV4-2	CASSQEAVTPTF	TGTGCCAGCAGCCAAGAAGCGGTAACCCCTACCTTC
.	TRBJ2-7	.	TRBV28	CASSPPGYLYEQYF	TGTGCCAGCAGTCCCCCCGGGTACCTCTACGAGCAGTACTTC
.	TRBJ2-1	.	TRBV19	CASSITGGVVPSGNEQFF	TGTGCCAGTAGTATTACCGGGGGCGTCGTCCCCTCGGGCAATGAGCAGTTCTTC
TRBD1	TRBJ1-2	.	TRBV15	CATSTLKPWTGEAYGYTF	TGTGCCACCAGCACGTTGAAACCGTGGACAGGGGAGGCCTATGGCTACACCTTC
TRBD2	TRBJ2-7	many	TRBV5-1	CASSPMNTSGRALEQYF	TGCGCCAGCAGCCCGATGAATACTAGCGGGAGGGCCCTCGAGCAGTACTTC
TRBD1	TRBJ1-1	medium-sized	TRBV4-1	CASSQVPPGGTEAFF	TGCGCCAGCAGCCAAGTTCCGCCAGGGGGCACTGAAGCTTTCTTT
TRBD2	TRBJ2-7	many	TRBV28	CASSLSRLASYEQYF	TGTGCCAGCAGTTTATCCCGACTAGCCTCCTACGAGCAGTACTTC
.	TRBJ2-5	once	TRBV3-1	CASSQTPGAQETQYF	TGTGCCAGCAGCCAAACACCAGGGGCGCAAGAGACCCAGTACTTC
TRBD1	TRBJ1-3	many	TRBV15	CATSREMTGLGNTIYF	TGTGCCACCAGCAGAGAGATGACAGGGCTTGGAAACACCATATATTTT
.	TRBJ2-2	medium-sized	TRBV7-6	CASSFPRLMNTGELFF	TGTGCCAGCAGCTTCCCCAGACTGATGAACACCGGGGAGCTGTTTTTT
TRBD2	TRBJ2-3	many	TRBV7-8	CASRLAGGTDTQYF	TGTGCCAGCAGGCTAGCGGGGGGGACAGATACGCAGTATTTT
.	TRBJ2-7	medium-sized	TRBV4-1	CASSYMGEQYF	TGCGCCAGCAGCTATATGGGCGAGCAGTACTTC
.	TRBJ2-7	medium-sized	TRBV12-3/TRBV12-4	CASSFTRGEQYF	TGTGCCAGCAGTTTTACTAGGGGGGAGCAGTACTTC
.	TRBJ2-1	many	TRBV6-2/TRBV6-3	CASSYGGSSYNEQFF	TGTGCCAGCAGTTACGGAGGGAGCTCCTACAATGAGCAGTTCTTC
.	TRBJ1-5	many	TRBV28	CASSDSKYSNQPQHF	TGTGCCAGCAGTGACAGTAAATATAGCAATCAGCCCCAGCATTTT
.	TRBJ2-4	.	TRBV29-1	CSVEGLWGAKNIQYF	TGCAGCGTTGAAGGGTTGTGGGGAGCCAAAAACATTCAGTACTTC
.	TRBJ2-7	many	TRBV28	CASSFPGVGYEQYF	TGTGCCAGCAGTTTTCCAGGGGTGGGCTACGAGCAGTACTTC
.	TRBJ1-5	many	TRBV27	CASTSRPQHF	TGTGCCAGCACCTCCAGGCCCCAGCATTTT
.	TRBJ1-6	many	TRBV28	CASSRSRGGLPIPPLHF	TGTGCCAGCAGTCGCTCTCGGGGGGGGCTTCCAATTCCACCCCTCCACTTT
TRBD1	TRBJ2-7	many	TRBV14	CASSTPGQEGYEQYF	TGTGCCAGCAGCACCCCCGGACAGGAAGGCTACGAGCAGTACTTC